Listed below are T cell receptor beta chains from one sample, sequenced in a study of identical twins. TCRdb reprocessed the 5' RACE reads with MiXCR, giving one entry per CDR3 protein. Among 150,000 or so distinct CDR3 sequences listed, approximately 3.5% were seen once. The sample was memory T cells sorted from blood. The receptors originated from a young man in good health. Each CDR3 is given with its conserved first and last residue. Each record gives: J gene, V gene, clone size, D gene, CDR3 DNA, CDR3 protein. A D gene is named only where the DNA matches it firmly. Clone size is given as once, few or many counts, or a class when the clone is expanded.

TRBJ1-1	TRBV28	many	-	TGTGCCAGCCTAAATACGGTCGGGGAAGGAAAAACTGAAGCTTTCTTT	CASLNTVGEGKTEAFF
TRBJ1-1	TRBV9	many	TRBD1	TGTGCCAGCAGACCTACAGGGGAAGGCACTGAAGCTTTCTTT	CASRPTGEGTEAFF
TRBJ2-1	TRBV19	many	-	TGTGCCAGTATGGAGGGGCGCTCCTACAATGAGCAGTTCTTC	CASMEGRSYNEQFF
TRBJ1-6	TRBV6-5	many	TRBD1	TGTGCCAGCAGCCCCACGGGACAGAAGGTTACTTTT	CASSPTGQKVTF
TRBJ1-5	TRBV21-1	many	-	TGTGCCAGCAGCAAAGTTGGCAGCAATAGCAATCAGCCCCAGCATTTT	CASSKVGSNSNQPQHF
TRBJ2-1	TRBV20-1	many	TRBD2	TGCAGTGCTAGAGCGGTACTAGCGGGTAATGAGCAGTTCTTC	CSARAVLAGNEQFF
TRBJ2-1	TRBV4-3	many	-	TGCGCCAGCAGCCAAGTTCCAGGGCTCTACAATGAGCAGTTCTTC	CASSQVPGLYNEQFF
TRBJ2-3	TRBV4-3	many	TRBD2	TGCGCCAGCAGCCAAGTCTTTAGCGGGAGTGTCAAAGATACGCAGTATTTT	CASSQVFSGSVKDTQYF
TRBJ2-3	TRBV24-1	many	-	TGTGCCACCAGTGACATACGGCTCACAGATACGCAGTATTTT	CATSDIRLTDTQYF
TRBJ2-7	TRBV9	many	TRBD1	TGTGCCAGCAGCGCCCGGGACAGGGGGCCGTACGAGCAGTACTTC	CASSARDRGPYEQYF
TRBJ2-1	TRBV14	many	TRBD2	TGTGCCAGCAGCCAACTAGCGGGAGTCCTAAATGAGCAGTTCTTC	CASSQLAGVLNEQFF
TRBJ2-3	TRBV7-7	few	-	TGTGCCAGCAGCCGAATCTGGGACTCCACGGGCACAGATACGCAGTATTTT	CASSRIWDSTGTDTQYF
TRBJ1-5	TRBV6-2/TRBV6-3	many	-	TGTGCCAGCAGTAAACGGACAGACCTAAATCAGCCCCAGCATTTT	CASSKRTDLNQPQHF
TRBJ1-4	TRBV11-2	many	-	TGTGCCAGCAGCTTAGGACCCCCGGGGGCCCAAAAGGGTAATGAAAAACTGTTTTTT	CASSLGPPGAQKGNEKLFF
TRBJ2-1	TRBV6-4	few	-	TGTGCCAGCAGTCGGTGGGGACACTCGTTGGGCGATGAGCAGTTCTTC	CASSRWGHSLGDEQFF
TRBJ2-1	TRBV15	many	-	TGTGCCATCCCTAGCGACTCCTACAATGAGCAGTTCTTC	CAIPSDSYNEQFF
TRBJ2-7	TRBV12-3/TRBV12-4	many	-	TGTGCCAGCAGTTTAGGTCGGGCAGGGAGCCAGTACTTC	CASSLGRAGSQYF
TRBJ2-1	TRBV11-1	few	TRBD2	TGTGCCAGCAGCCTACGTACCGGGACTACTTACAATGAGCAGTTCTTC	CASSLRTGTTYNEQFF
TRBJ1-1	TRBV3-1	many	TRBD1	TGTGCCAGCAGCCAGAAACAGGGGGGACGCACTGAAGCTTTCTTT	CASSQKQGGRTEAFF
TRBJ2-5	TRBV27	many	-	TGTGCCATCGGCCCAGGGCACGGGGAGACCCAGTACTTC	CAIGPGHGETQYF
TRBJ1-2	TRBV15	many	-	TGTGCCACCAGCGGTGACGGTTATGGCTACACCTTC	CATSGDGYGYTF
TRBJ2-3	TRBV3-1	many	-	TGTGCCAGCAGCCTAACAGGTCTTGGTCGCACAGATACGCAGTATTTT	CASSLTGLGRTDTQYF